This TCR beta chain originates from a study of identical twins. This clonotype was picked up a small number of times. Its specificity is unknown. Study-level results: Fewer insertions marked abundant cord blood beta clonotypes; young adult naive trended weakly, memory not at all.

V was trimmed by 5 bases and J by 9 bases, leaving 22 bases between them. CDR3 length: 15 residues. Per germline, CDR1 SGHTA and CDR2 FQGNSA. TCRdb ran MiXCR on the 5' RACE reads and lists one entry per CDR3 protein. Among about 480,000 distinct CDR3 sequences listed, 13% to 15% were seen once. The data also belong to a second study, concerning yellow fever vaccine responses in identical twins.

Sequencing input: CD4+ T cells sorted from blood. The chain employs TRBV7-2 and TRBJ2-5, with a weak D call TRBD2 (6 bases). The TCR sequence derives from a woman aged 18-29 years in good health. CDR3 amino acids: CASSLGTDPGGAQYF. In nucleotides, the CDR3 is TGTGCCAGCAGCCTGGGAACAGACCCAGGCGGGGCCCAGTACTTC.